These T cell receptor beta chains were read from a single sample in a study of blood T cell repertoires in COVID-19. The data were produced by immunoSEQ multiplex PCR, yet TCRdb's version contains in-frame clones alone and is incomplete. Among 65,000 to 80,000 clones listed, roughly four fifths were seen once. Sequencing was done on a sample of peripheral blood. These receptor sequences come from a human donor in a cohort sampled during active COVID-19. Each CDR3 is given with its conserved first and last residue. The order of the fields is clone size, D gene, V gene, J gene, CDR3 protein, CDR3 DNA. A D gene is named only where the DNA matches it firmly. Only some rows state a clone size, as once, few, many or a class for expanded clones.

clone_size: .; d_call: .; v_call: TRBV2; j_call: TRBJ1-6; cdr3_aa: CASSEIRQYNSPLHF; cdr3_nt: TGTGCCAGCAGTGAAATCCGACAGTATAATTCACCCCTCCACTTT
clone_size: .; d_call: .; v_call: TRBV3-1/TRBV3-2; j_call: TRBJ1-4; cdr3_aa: CASSQGGFKLFF; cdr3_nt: TGTGCCAGCAGCCAAGGGGGCTTCAAACTGTTTTTT
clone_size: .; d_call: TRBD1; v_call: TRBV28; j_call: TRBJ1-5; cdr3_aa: CASSLLSAGGVLPQHF; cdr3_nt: TGTGCCAGCAGTTTACTTTCCGCAGGGGGCGTTTTACCCCAGCATTTT
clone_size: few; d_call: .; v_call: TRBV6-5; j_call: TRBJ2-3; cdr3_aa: CASSTRDYNTQYF; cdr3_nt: TGTGCCAGCAGTACTAGAGACTATAATACGCAGTATTTT
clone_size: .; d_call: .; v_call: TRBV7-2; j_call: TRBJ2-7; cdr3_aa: CASSLRYEQYF; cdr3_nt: TGTGCCAGCAGCCTGAGGTACGAGCAGTACTTC
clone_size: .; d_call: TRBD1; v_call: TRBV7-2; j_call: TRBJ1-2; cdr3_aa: CASSPRTGGPSNYGYTF; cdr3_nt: TGTGCCAGCAGCCCCCGGACAGGGGGCCCTTCTAACTATGGCTACACCTTC
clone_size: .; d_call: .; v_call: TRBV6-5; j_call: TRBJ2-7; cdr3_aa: CASSRGTDYSYEQYF; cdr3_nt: TGTGCCAGCAGTCGGGGGACAGATTATTCCTACGAGCAGTACTTC
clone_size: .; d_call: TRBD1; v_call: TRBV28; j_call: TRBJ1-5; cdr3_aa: CASTDRARQPQHF; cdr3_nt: TGTGCCAGCACCGACAGGGCTCGGCAGCCCCAGCATTTT
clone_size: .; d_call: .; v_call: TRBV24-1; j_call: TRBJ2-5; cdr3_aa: CATSDRSRVLQETQYF; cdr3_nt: TGTGCCACCAGTGATCGGAGCAGAGTACTACAAGAGACCCAGTACTTC
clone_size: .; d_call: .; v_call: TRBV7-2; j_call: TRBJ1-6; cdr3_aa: CASSSQTGGSGSPLHF; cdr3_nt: TGTGCCAGCAGCTCTCAGACAGGTGGGTCTGGTTCACCCCTCCACTTT
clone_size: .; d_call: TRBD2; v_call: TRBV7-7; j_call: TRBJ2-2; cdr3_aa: CASSPSGGAWTGELFF; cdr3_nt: TGTGCTAGCAGTCCTAGCGGGGGGGCGTGGACCGGGGAGCTGTTTTTT
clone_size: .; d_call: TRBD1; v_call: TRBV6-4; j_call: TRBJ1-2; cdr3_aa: CASSAGTANYGYTF; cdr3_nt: TGTGCCAGCAGTGCCGGGACAGCTAACTATGGCTACACCTTC
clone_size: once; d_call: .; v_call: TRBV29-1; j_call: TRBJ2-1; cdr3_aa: CSVAGQINEQFF; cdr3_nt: TGCAGCGTCGCAGGACAGATCAATGAGCAGTTCTTC
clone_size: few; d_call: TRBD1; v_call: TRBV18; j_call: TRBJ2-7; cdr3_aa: CASSPGTDTYEQYF; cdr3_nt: TGTGCCAGCTCACCCGGGACAGACACCTACGAGCAGTACTTC
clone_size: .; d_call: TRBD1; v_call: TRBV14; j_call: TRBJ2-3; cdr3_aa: CASSRETGTRTDTQYF; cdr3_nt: TGTGCCAGCAGCCGCGAGACAGGGACAAGAACAGATACGCAGTATTTT
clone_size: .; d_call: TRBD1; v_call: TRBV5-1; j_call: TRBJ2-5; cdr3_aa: CASSLQGIETQYF; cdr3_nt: TGCGCCAGCAGCCTACAGGGGATAGAGACCCAGTACTTC
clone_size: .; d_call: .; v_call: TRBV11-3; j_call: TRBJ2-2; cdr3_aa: CASSPRTGELFF; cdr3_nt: TGTGCCAGCAGCCCTCGGACAGGGGAGCTGTTTTTT
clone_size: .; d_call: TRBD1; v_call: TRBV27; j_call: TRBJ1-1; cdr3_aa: CASITPGQGTEAFF; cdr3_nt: TGTGCCAGCATAACCCCGGGACAGGGGACTGAAGCTTTCTTT
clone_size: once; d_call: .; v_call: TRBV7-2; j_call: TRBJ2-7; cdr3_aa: CASSNYAQGLRYEQYF; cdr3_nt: TGTGCCAGCAGCAACTATGCCCAGGGATTGCGGTACGAGCAGTACTTC
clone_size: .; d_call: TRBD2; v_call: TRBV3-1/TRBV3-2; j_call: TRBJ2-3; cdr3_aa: CASSQAGGPGTQYF; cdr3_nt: TGTGCCAGCAGCCAAGCGGGGGGGCCGGGTACGCAGTATTTT
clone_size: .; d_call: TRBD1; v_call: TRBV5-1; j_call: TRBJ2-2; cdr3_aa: CASSLVGTENTGELFF; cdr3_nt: TGCGCCAGCAGCTTGGTAGGGACAGAGAACACCGGGGAGCTGTTTTTT
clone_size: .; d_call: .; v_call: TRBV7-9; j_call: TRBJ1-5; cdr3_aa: CASSPGGQPQHF; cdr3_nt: TGTGCCAGCAGCCCCGGGGGTCAGCCCCAGCATTTT
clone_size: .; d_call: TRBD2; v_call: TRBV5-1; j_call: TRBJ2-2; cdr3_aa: CASSPGSLAGGRNTGELFF; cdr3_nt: TGCGCCAGCAGCCCGGGGAGCCTAGCGGGTGGAAGAAACACCGGGGAGCTGTTTTTT
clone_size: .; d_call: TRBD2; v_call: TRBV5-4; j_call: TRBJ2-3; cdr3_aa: CASSRSGGEADTQYF; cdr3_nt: TGTGCCAGCAGCCGTAGCGGGGGGGAGGCAGATACGCAGTATTTT
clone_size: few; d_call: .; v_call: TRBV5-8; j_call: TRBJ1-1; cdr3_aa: CASSLWASRAFF; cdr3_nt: TGTGCCAGCAGCTTGTGGGCCTCCCGGGCTTTCTTT
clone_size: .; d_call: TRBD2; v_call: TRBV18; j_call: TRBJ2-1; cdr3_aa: CASSPQVAGRYNEQFF; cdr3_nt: TGTGCCAGCTCACCACAGGTAGCGGGGCGCTACAATGAGCAGTTCTTC
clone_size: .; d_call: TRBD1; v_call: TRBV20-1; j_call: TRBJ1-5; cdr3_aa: CSASSSGTGIPLSNQPQHF; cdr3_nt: TGCAGTGCTAGTTCCTCCGGGACAGGGATTCCTCTCAGCAATCAGCCCCAGCATTTT
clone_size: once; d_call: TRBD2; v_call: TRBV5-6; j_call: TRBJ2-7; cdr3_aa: CASSYAGGSEQYF; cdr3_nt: TGTGCCAGCAGCTACGCGGGGGGGAGCGAGCAGTACTTC
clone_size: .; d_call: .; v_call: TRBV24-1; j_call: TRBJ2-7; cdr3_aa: CATSDPRTRSYEQYF; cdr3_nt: TGTGCCACCAGTGATCCAAGGACAAGGTCCTACGAGCAGTACTTC
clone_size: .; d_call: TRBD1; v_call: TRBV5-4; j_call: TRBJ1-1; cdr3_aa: CASSLGGQGRRGTEAFF; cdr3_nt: TGTGCCAGCAGCTTGGGAGGACAGGGGCGTAGAGGCACTGAAGCTTTCTTT
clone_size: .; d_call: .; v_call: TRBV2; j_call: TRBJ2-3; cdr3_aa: CASTRVADTQYF; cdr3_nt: TGTGCCAGCACGAGGGTAGCAGATACGCAGTATTTT
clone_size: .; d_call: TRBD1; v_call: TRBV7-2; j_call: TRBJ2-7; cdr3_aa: CASSLEGGQDYEQYF; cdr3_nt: TGTGCCAGCAGCTTGGAGGGGGGACAGGACTACGAGCAGTACTTC
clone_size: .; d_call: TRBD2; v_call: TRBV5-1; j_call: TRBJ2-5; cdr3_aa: CASSLLSGGKETQYF; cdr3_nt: TGCGCCAGCAGCTTGCTTAGCGGGGGGAAAGAGACCCAGTACTTC
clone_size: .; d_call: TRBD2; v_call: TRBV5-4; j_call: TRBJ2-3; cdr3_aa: CASSPSGGAGGTDTQYF; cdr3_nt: TGTGCCAGCAGTCCTAGCGGGGGGGCGGGAGGCACAGATACGCAGTATTTT
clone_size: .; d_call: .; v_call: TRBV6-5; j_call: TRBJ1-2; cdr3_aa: CASSFGQFDYGYTF; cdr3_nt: TGTGCCAGCAGCTTCGGACAGTTCGACTATGGCTACACCTTC
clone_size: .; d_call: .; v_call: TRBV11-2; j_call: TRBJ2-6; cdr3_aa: CASSLSFSGANVLTF; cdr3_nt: TGTGCCAGCAGCTTGAGTTTCTCTGGGGCCAACGTCCTGACTTTC
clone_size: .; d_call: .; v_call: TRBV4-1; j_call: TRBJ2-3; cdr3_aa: CASSQDGGGPDTQYF; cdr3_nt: TGCGCCAGCAGCCAAGATGGGGGCGGCCCAGATACGCAGTATTTT
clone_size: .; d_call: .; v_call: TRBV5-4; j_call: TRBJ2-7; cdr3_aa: CASSTQGFEQYF; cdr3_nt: TGTGCCAGCAGCACCCAGGGGTTCGAGCAGTACTTC
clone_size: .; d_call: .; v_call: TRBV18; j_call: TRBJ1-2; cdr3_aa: CASSPKQGNYGYTF; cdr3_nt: TGTGCCAGCTCACCCAAACAGGGAAACTATGGCTACACCTTC
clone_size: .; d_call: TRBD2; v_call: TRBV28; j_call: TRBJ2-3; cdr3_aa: CASSREGLTDTQYF; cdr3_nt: TGTGCCAGCAGCCGGGAGGGGTTGACAGATACGCAGTATTTT
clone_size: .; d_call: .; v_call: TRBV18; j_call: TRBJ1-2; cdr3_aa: CASSREGADGYTF; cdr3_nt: TGTGCCAGCTCACGAGAAGGTGCGGATGGCTACACCTTC
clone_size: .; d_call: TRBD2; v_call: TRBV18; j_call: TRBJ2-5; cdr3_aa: CASSPPGASGGLRETQYF; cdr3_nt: TGTGCCAGCTCACCACCGGGGGCTAGCGGGGGACTACGAGAGACCCAGTACTTC
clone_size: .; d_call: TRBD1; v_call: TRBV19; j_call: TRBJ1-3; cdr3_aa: CASRTITGASGNTIYF; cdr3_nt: TGTGCCAGCAGAACTATAACAGGGGCCTCTGGAAACACCATATATTTT
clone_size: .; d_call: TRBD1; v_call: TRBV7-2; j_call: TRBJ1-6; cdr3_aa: CASSSDRGSGSPLHF; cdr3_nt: TGTGCCAGCAGCTCAGACAGGGGAAGTGGTTCACCCCTCCACTTT
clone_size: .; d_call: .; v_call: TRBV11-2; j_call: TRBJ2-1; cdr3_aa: CASSPGVAPGDEQFF; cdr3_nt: TGTGCCAGCAGCCCGGGAGTAGCCCCAGGTGATGAGCAGTTCTTC
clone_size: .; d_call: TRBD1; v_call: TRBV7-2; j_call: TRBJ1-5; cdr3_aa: CASSPGGFLNQPQHF; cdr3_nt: TGTGCCAGCAGCCCAGGGGGCTTCCTCAATCAGCCCCAGCATTTT
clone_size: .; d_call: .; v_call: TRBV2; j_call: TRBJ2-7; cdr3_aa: CASLEAGEASYEQYF; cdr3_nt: TGTGCCAGCCTGGAGGCCGGGGAGGCCTCCTACGAGCAGTACTTC
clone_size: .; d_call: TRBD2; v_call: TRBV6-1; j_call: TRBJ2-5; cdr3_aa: CASSESWGGLQETQYF; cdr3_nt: TGTGCCAGCAGTGAATCCTGGGGGGGACTCCAAGAGACCCAGTACTTC
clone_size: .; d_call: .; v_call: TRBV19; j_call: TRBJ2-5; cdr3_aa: CASSIDPPTGGQETQYF; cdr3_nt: TGTGCCAGTAGTATAGACCCTCCCACCGGGGGACAAGAGACCCAGTACTTC
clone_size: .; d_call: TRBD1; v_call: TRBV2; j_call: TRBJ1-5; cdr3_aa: CASRRVGTGTQPQHF; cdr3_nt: TGTGCCAGCAGGCGCGTGGGGACAGGAACTCAGCCCCAGCATTTT
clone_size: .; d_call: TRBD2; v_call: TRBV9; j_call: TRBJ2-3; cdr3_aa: CASSVLLPGLATQYF; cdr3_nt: TGTGCCAGCAGCGTCCTGCTCCCGGGACTAGCTACGCAGTATTTT
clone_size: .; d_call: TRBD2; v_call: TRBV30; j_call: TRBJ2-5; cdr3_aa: CAWSYSKRGDLRETQYF; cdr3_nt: TGTGCCTGGAGTTACTCCAAGCGGGGGGACCTCCGAGAGACCCAGTACTTC
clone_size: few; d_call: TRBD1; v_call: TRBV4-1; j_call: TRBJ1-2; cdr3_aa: CASSPLLKGAIHGYTF; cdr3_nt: TGCGCCAGCAGCCCCCTCTTGAAGGGGGCGATCCATGGCTACACCTTC